These T cell receptor beta chains were read from a single sample in a study of blood T cell repertoires in COVID-19. Assay used: immunoSEQ multiplex PCR; TCRdb lists only in-frame clones, some missing. The sample has about 80,000 clones; around 82% are singletons. The specimen was peripheral blood. All receptors come from a man at least 80 years old with active or convalescent COVID-19. The CDR3 runs from the conserved cysteine through the conserved F or W. The order of the fields is V gene, J gene, D gene, clone size, CDR3 protein, CDR3 DNA. A D gene is named only where the DNA matches it firmly. Size is stated for part of the rows, as once, few or many counts, or as a class when the clone is expanded.

v_gene: TRBV6-5
j_gene: TRBJ2-3
d_gene: -
abundance: -
CDR3aa: CASSTSSGTDTQYF
CDR3nt: TGTGCCAGCAGTACTAGTTCGGGCACAGATACGCAGTATTTT

v_gene: TRBV9
j_gene: TRBJ2-7
d_gene: TRBD2
abundance: -
CDR3aa: CASSVLADSYEQYF
CDR3nt: TGTGCCAGCAGCGTACTAGCGGACTCCTACGAGCAGTACTTC

v_gene: TRBV7-9
j_gene: TRBJ1-2
d_gene: -
abundance: -
CDR3aa: CASSFQGYTYGYTF
CDR3nt: TGTGCCAGCAGCTTTCAGGGGTACACCTATGGCTACACCTTC

v_gene: TRBV19
j_gene: TRBJ2-1
d_gene: -
abundance: -
CDR3aa: CASSMGQINEQFF
CDR3nt: TGTGCCAGTAGTATGGGACAAATCAATGAGCAGTTCTTC

v_gene: TRBV7-6
j_gene: TRBJ2-7
d_gene: -
abundance: -
CDR3aa: CASSLGEPYEQYF
CDR3nt: TGTGCCAGCAGCTTAGGCGAACCCTACGAGCAGTACTTC

v_gene: TRBV29-1
j_gene: TRBJ1-1
d_gene: -
abundance: -
CDR3aa: CSVDTPGREAFGGAFF
CDR3nt: TGCAGCGTTGACACTCCCGGTAGGGAGGCTTTTGGTGGAGCTTTCTTT

v_gene: TRBV7-7
j_gene: TRBJ1-1
d_gene: -
abundance: -
CDR3aa: CASSSDTNTEAFF
CDR3nt: TGTGCTAGCAGCTCAGACACGAACACTGAAGCTTTCTTT

v_gene: TRBV2
j_gene: TRBJ1-5
d_gene: TRBD1
abundance: -
CDR3aa: CASSHRQGARGSNQPQHF
CDR3nt: TGTGCCAGCAGTCACCGACAGGGGGCCAGGGGCTCCAATCAGCCCCAGCATTTT

v_gene: TRBV5-1
j_gene: TRBJ2-1
d_gene: TRBD1
abundance: -
CDR3aa: CASSGDRDRYDEQFF
CDR3nt: TGCGCCAGCAGCGGTGACAGGGACCGTTACGATGAGCAGTTCTTC

v_gene: TRBV5-1
j_gene: TRBJ2-3
d_gene: -
abundance: few
CDR3aa: CASSLGAYTDTQYF
CDR3nt: TGCGCCAGCAGCTTGGGGGCGTACACAGATACGCAGTATTTT

v_gene: TRBV18
j_gene: TRBJ1-5
d_gene: TRBD1
abundance: -
CDR3aa: CASSRGDRGQPQHF
CDR3nt: TGTGCCAGCTCACGGGGGGACAGGGGTCAGCCCCAGCATTTT

v_gene: TRBV9
j_gene: TRBJ2-1
d_gene: TRBD2
abundance: few
CDR3aa: CASSTSTSSGYSYNEQFF
CDR3nt: TGTGCCAGCAGCACATCTACTTCTAGCGGCTACTCCTACAATGAGCAGTTCTTC

v_gene: TRBV24-1
j_gene: TRBJ2-1
d_gene: -
abundance: -
CDR3aa: CATSDGHSDEQFF
CDR3nt: TGTGCCACCAGTGATGGACACAGTGATGAGCAGTTCTTC

v_gene: TRBV4-1
j_gene: TRBJ2-1
d_gene: -
abundance: once
CDR3aa: CASSPQGNEQFF
CDR3nt: TGCGCCAGCAGCCCCCAGGGGAATGAGCAGTTCTTC

v_gene: TRBV30
j_gene: TRBJ1-5
d_gene: -
abundance: -
CDR3aa: CAWSAGGNQPQHF
CDR3nt: TGTGCCTGGAGTGCTGGGGGGAATCAGCCCCAGCATTTT